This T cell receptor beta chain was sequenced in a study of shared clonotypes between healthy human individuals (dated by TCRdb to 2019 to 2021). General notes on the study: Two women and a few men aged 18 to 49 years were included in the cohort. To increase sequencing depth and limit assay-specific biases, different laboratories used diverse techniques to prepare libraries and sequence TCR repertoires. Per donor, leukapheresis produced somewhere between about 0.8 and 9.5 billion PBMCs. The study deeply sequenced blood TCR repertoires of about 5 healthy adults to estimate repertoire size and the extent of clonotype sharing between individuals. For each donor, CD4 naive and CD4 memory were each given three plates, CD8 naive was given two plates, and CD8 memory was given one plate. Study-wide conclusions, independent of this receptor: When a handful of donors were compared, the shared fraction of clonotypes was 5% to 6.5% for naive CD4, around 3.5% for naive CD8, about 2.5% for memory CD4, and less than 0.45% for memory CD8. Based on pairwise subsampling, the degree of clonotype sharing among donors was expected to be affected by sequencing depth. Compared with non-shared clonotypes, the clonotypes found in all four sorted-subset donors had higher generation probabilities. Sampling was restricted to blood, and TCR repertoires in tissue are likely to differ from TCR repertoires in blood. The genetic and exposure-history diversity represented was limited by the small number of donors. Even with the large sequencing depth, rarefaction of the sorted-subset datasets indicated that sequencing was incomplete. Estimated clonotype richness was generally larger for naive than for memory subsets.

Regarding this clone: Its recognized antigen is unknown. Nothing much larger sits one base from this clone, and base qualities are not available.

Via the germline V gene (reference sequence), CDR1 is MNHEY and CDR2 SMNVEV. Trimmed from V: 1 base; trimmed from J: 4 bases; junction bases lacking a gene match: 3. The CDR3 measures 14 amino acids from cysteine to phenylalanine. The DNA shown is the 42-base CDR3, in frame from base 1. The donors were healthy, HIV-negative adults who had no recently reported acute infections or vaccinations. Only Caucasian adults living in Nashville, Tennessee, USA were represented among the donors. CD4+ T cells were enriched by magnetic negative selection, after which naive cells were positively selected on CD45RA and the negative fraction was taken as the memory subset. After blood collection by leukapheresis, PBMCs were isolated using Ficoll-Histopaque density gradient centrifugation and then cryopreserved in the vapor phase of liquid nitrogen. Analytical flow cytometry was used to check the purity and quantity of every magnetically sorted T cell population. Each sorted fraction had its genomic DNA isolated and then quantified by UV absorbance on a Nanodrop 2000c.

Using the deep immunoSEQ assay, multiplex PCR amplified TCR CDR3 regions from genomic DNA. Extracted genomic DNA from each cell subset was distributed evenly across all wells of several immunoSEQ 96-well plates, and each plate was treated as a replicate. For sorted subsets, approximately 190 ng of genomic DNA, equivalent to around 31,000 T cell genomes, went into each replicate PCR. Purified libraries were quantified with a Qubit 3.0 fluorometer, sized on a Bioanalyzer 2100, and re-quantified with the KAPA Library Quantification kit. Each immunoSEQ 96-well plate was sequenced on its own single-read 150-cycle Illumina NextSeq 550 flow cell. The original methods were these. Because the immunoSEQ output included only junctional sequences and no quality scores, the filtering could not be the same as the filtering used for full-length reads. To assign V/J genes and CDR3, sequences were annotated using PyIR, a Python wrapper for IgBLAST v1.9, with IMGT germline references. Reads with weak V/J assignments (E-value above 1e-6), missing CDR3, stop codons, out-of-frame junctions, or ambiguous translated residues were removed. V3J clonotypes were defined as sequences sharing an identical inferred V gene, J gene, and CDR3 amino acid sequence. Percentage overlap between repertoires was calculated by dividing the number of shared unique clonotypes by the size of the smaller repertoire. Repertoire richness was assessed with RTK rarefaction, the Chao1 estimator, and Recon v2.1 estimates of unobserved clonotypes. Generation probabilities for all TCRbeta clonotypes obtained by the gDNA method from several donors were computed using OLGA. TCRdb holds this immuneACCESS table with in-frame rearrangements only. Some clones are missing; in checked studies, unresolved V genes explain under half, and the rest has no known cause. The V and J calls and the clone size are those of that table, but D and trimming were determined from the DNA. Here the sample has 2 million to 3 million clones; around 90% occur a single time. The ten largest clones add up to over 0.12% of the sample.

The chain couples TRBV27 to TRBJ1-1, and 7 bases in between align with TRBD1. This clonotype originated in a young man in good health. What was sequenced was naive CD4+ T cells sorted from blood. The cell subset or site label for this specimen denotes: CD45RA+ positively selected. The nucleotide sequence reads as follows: TGTGCCAGCAGTTTATACAGGGGAGTCACTGAAGCTTTCTTT. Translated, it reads CASSLYRGVTEAFF.